These T cell receptor beta chains were read from a single sample in a study of cytomegalovirus exposure and HLA in healthy donors. Only in-frame clones appear in the TCRdb table, and some are missing; sequencing was by immunoSEQ multiplex PCR. The table lists 100,000 or so clones, roughly 82% of them singletons. The material sequenced was PBMCs. These receptors all stem from a woman aged 18-30 years in good health and CMV-seronegative. CDR3s leave out the opening cysteine and the closing phenylalanine or tryptophan.

cdr3_aa	v_call
ASSNRGYEQY	TRBV19
SALSTDEQY	TRBV20-1
ASSPLGIGELF	TRBV7-2
ASSLDRVNEQF	TRBV7-9
ASNQRGTVNEQF	TRBV5-4
ASSAEETGGYEQY	TRBV6-5
ASSSHLGAGVSAKNIQY	TRBV11-2
ASSQDPGGRSSYGYT	TRBV4-3
ASSSTGLYTGELF	TRBV5-1
ASSTDRGQYEQY	TRBV27
ASRFASGGGTDTQY	TRBV12-2
ASAGAATFKYNEQF	TRBV28
ASTSGVSSPLH	TRBV28
ASSLLPTAGELF	TRBV27
ASSQAGSSYEQY	TRBV7-8
ASSLSGREQY	TRBV5-6
ASSLAGATYNEQF	TRBV5-8
ASSLGPQGKGAKNIQY	TRBV7-3
ASSEERGAQETQY	TRBV2
ASSQSRWSYNEQF	TRBV4-1
ASSPLTGELF	TRBV4-2
ASSEPPGLAGGPGEQF	TRBV10-2
SSSPGGRTEAF	TRBV7-9
ASSATVTQREKLF	TRBV6-1
ASSPPPGGAIAGANVLT	TRBV7-9
ASSQARYGELF	TRBV4-3
AGRRDLDYEQY	TRBV11-2
ASSGPGGKRGYT	TRBV25-1